The 32 T cell receptor beta chains listed next were all sequenced from one sample in a study of blood T cell repertoires in COVID-19. The protocol was immunoSEQ multiplex PCR, while the TCRdb copy is restricted to in-frame clones and leaves out a portion. The table includes roughly 150,000 clones, about 87% detected once. The sample comprised peripheral blood. These receptors all stem from a human donor in a cohort sampled during active COVID-19.

The chain couples TRBV29-1 to TRBJ2-3; TRBD2 aligns across 11 bases. The germline gives CDR1 SQVTM, CDR2 ANQGSEA. The length of the CDR3 is 14 residues. With 6 bases clipped from V and 1 base from J, the junction kept 3 bases outside the gene matches. The CDR3 reads CSVETSGGTDTQYF. The CDR3 coding sequence is TGCAGCGTCGAGACTAGCGGGGGCACAGATACGCAGTATTTT.

The V call is TRBV4-2, the J call TRBJ2-1, with 13 bases lining up with TRBD2. This CDR3 spans 15 amino acids. CDR1 is LGHNA and CDR2 is YNFKEQ in the germline V gene. V shed 2 bases, J shed 8 bases, and the junction held 3 bases outside the gene matches. The DNA of the CDR3 is TGTGCCAGCAGCCAAACTAGCGGGGGGGCCGATGAGCAGTTCTTC. Protein sequence: CASSQTSGGADEQFF.

The chain employs TRBV10-2 and TRBJ2-3, with 14 bases fitting TRBD2. Germline CDR1 reads WSHSY; CDR2 reads SAAADI. The V segment lost 10 bases and the J segment 8 bases; nucleotides outside the gene matches: 5. The CDR3 loop spans 13 amino acids. CDR3 bases: TGCGCCACGACTAGCGGGGGGGCTAGTACGCAGTATTTT. It codes for CATTSGGASTQYF.

The chain joins TRBV18 to TRBJ2-3; 7 positions match TRBD1. V shed 3 bases, J shed 7 bases, and the junction held 10 bases outside the gene matches. The germline gives CDR1 KGHSH, CDR2 LQKENI. This CDR3 is built from 15 residues. In nucleotides, the CDR3 is TGTGCCAGCTCACCGGGACAGAGCCCAACCAATACGCAGTATTTT. It translates to CASSPGQSPTNTQYF.

The chain uses TRBV7-2 and TRBJ2-1; 13 bases align to TRBD2. The CDR3 is 16 amino acids. Germline CDR1 and CDR2: SGHTA and FQGNSA. Unmatched junction bases numbered 0, after V lost 2 bases and J lost 2 bases. This CDR3 reads CASSLTSGGAYNEQFF. The CDR3 nucleotides are TGTGCCAGCAGCTTAACTAGCGGGGGGGCCTACAATGAGCAGTTCTTC.

V usage is TRBV29-1 and J usage is TRBJ2-7; 9 bases match TRBD1. J was trimmed by 2 bases and V by 7 bases; bases with no gene match: 9. The CDR3 contains 14 residues. Germline CDR1 SQVTM, CDR2 ANQGSEA. The CDR3 loop reads CSAGTGSFTYEQYF. The CDR3 DNA reads TGCAGCGCTGGGACAGGGTCATTTACCTACGAGCAGTACTTC.

The chain links TRBV2 to TRBJ1-1; the D gene is possibly TRBD1 (5 bases). This CDR3 has 14 residues. Germline CDR1 SNHLY, CDR2 FYNNEI. The V gene lost 7 bases and the J gene lost 5 bases, with 17 bases spanning the gap. The CDR3: CASTSRAGGTEAFF. DNA for the CDR3: TGTGCCAGCACCAGCAGGGCCGGTGGGACTGAAGCTTTCTTT. Looking up the rest from reference TRBV2 and TRBJ1-1 gives the full variable domain: EPEVTQTPSHQVTQMGQEVILRCVPISNHLYFYWYRQILGQKVEFLVSFYNNEISEKSEIFDDQFSVERPDGSNFTLKIRSTKLEDSAMYFCASTSRAGGTEAFFGQGTRLTVV.

On this clone: Its ends do not fully match the called genes, so a read error is possible. V gene TRBV7-8 combines with J gene TRBJ1-2; 11 bases are shared with TRBD1. Germline values: CDR1 SGHVS, CDR2 FQNEAQ. There are 13 residues in the CDR3. The CDR3 sequence is CASSRPGQGDLTF. The DNA of the CDR3 is TGTGCCAGCAGCCGGCCGGGACAGGGGGACCTAACGTTC.

The V gene is TRBV19, the J gene TRBJ2-3, with 14 bases matching TRBD2. The length of the CDR3 is 16 residues. V trimming: 5 bases; J trimming: 4 bases; junction bases outside the gene matches: 5. Germline lookup yields CDR1 LNHDA and CDR2 SQIVND (reference sequence). The DNA of the CDR3 is TGTGCCAGTAGTTCCCGACTAGCGGGGGGGTCAGATACGCAGTATTTT. Its protein product is CASSSRLAGGSDTQYF. The full variable domain, its missing parts supplied by reference TRBV19 and TRBJ2-3, is DGGITQSPKYLFRKEGQNVTLSCEQNLNHDAMYWYRQDPGQGLRLIYYSQIVNDFQKGDIAEGYSVSREKKESFPLTVTSAQKNPTAFYLCASSSRLAGGSDTQYFGPGTRLTVL.

The J gene is TRBJ2-5, the V gene TRBV5-4; perhaps TRBD2 as D (7 bases). The CDR3 is made up of 15 amino acids. The ends were cut back, 2 bases at V and 5 bases at J, with 16 bases in the middle. Germline V gene sequence: CDR1 SGHNT, CDR2 YYREEE (reference sequence). CDR3 region: CASSFMRGQGETQYF. The CDR3 DNA reads as TGTGCCAGCAGCTTTATGCGGGGGCAAGGGGAGACCCAGTACTTC.

The rearrangement uses TRBV6-5 and TRBJ1-2, with D tentatively TRBD1 (6 bases). The CDR3 length is 13 residues. Trimming pared 5 bases from V and 6 bases from J, leaving 13 bases between. CDR1 and CDR2 (germline): MNHEY, SVGAGI. CDR3 nucleotides: TGTGCCAGCAGTACACAGGGATGGAATGGCTACACCTTC. It yields the protein CASSTQGWNGYTF.

This rearrangement joins TRBV6-5 to TRBJ2-3; the D is unclear. CDR3 length: 11 amino acids. Germline loops: CDR1 MNHEY, CDR2 SVGAGI. Trimming pared 5 bases from V and 4 bases from J, leaving 4 bases between. The CDR3 is CASSRADTQYF. CDR3 bases: TGTGCCAGCAGTCGGGCAGATACGCAGTATTTT.

This rearrangement joins TRBV3-1 (or the pseudogene TRBV3-2) to TRBJ2-7, with 12 bases aligning to TRBD2. The CDR3 is 16 amino acids. Germline V gene lookup returns CDR1 LGHDT and CDR2 YNNKEL (reference sequence). V trimming: 1 base; J trimming: 2 bases; junction bases outside the gene matches: 3. CDR3 sequence: CASSQALAGGTYEQYF. In nucleotides, the CDR3 is TGTGCCAGCAGCCAAGCTCTAGCGGGGGGGACCTACGAGCAGTACTTC.

The CDR3 protein is CATSDTQGTGELFF. In DNA form, the CDR3 reads TGTGCCACCAGTGACACTCAGGGCACCGGGGAGCTGTTTTTT. The chain combines TRBV24-1 with TRBJ2-2; D may be TRBD1 (5 bases). The CDR3 extends over 14 amino acids. V lost 4 bases and J lost 4, with 9 bases in between. CDR1 is KGHDR, CDR2 SFDVKD, per germline.

Only one count was recorded for this clone. V usage is TRBV6-2 or TRBV6-3 and J usage is TRBJ1-1; no firm D call. The CDR3 runs to 12 residues. V shed 5 bases and J shed 4 bases, with 8 bases lying between them. Germline-derived CDR1 and CDR2 are MNHEY and SVGEGT. Written as DNA, the CDR3 is TGTGCCAGCAGTATACATGTCACTGAAGCTTTCTTT. It yields the protein CASSIHVTEAFF.

The chain employs TRBV9 and TRBJ2-6; tentatively, D is TRBD1 (6 bases). The length of the CDR3 is 16 residues. Per germline, CDR1 SGDLS and CDR2 YYNGEE. Trimming shortened V by 6 bases and J by 2 bases, and 15 bases separated the two germline ends. The CDR3 here is CASTRGLVPGANVLTF. The CDR3 DNA sequence: TGTGCCAGCACCAGGGGCCTCGTTCCTGGGGCCAACGTCCTGACTTTC.

Note on this clone: Other DNA sequences from this sample encode an identical CDR3 as well. The V gene is TRBV12-3 or TRBV12-4, the J gene TRBJ2-5; D is possibly TRBD2 (6 bases). The CDR3 spans 10 residues. Trimming took off 8 bases at V and 5 bases at J, with 6 bases between the two ends. The CDR3: CASGGETQYF. CDR3 DNA: TGTGCCAGCGGGGGGGAGACCCAGTACTTC.

The rearrangement links TRBV12-3 or TRBV12-4 to TRBJ2-3, with D perhaps matching TRBD2 (6 bases). The CDR3 is 11 amino acids. Trimming removed 3 bases at V and 12 bases at J, with 10 bases between. CDR3 sequence (DNA): TGTGCCAGCAGTTTGGGGGGAAGTCAGTATTTT. Amino acid sequence: CASSLGGSQYF.

This chain connects TRBV7-2 to TRBJ1-5, with D perhaps TRBD1 (6 bases). The CDR3 is made up of 15 amino acids. V lost 5 bases and J 1 base, leaving 12 bases between the germline ends. Per the germline V gene, CDR1 is SGHTA and CDR2 is FQGNSA. The CDR3 bases are TGTGCCAGCAGCCCGCAGGGGCGGAGCAATCAGCCCCAGCATTTT. This gives the protein CASSPQGRSNQPQHF.

The chain uses TRBV6-5 and TRBJ1-1, with a possible D match to TRBD1 (5 bases). The CDR3 is made up of 13 amino acids. Trimming removed 0 bases at V and 5 bases at J, with 7 bases between. The germline V gene has CDR1 MNHEY and CDR2 SVGAGI. The DNA for the CDR3 is TGTGCCAGCAGTTACTCCGACAGTACTGAAGCTTTCTTT. It is translated as CASSYSDSTEAFF.

This chain joins TRBV18 and TRBJ1-1; 9 positions match TRBD1. The CDR3 length is 14 residues. V lost 6 bases to trimming and J lost 1 base; unmatched junction nucleotides: 3. CDR1 KGHSH and CDR2 LQKENI come from the germline V gene. The CDR3 coding sequence is TGTGCCAGCTCCCTACAGGGGGCGAACACTGAAGCTTTCTTT. This gives the protein CASSLQGANTEAFF.

This rearrangement joins TRBV5-4 to TRBJ2-1; 7 positions match TRBD2. Germline CDR1 and CDR2: SGHNT and YYREEE (reference sequence). With V trimmed by 3 bases and J by 7 bases, 10 bases remained unmatched. CDR3 length equals 15 residues. The CDR3 spells CASSWWGGSSNEQFF. The CDR3 coding sequence is TGTGCCAGCAGCTGGTGGGGGGGATCTTCAAATGAGCAGTTCTTC.

J is TRBJ1-1 and V is TRBV4-1; the D is unclear. Trimming removed 0 bases from V and 7 bases from J, with 12 bases in between. This CDR3 is 14 amino acids long. The V gene's germline CDR1 is MGHRA and CDR2 YSYEKL. CDR3 in amino acids: CASSQDVALDEAFF. The CDR3 DNA reads TGCGCCAGCAGCCAAGATGTCGCGTTAGATGAAGCTTTCTTT.

The chain is built from TRBV20-1 and TRBJ1-1; no firm D call. This CDR3 has 11 amino acids. In germline, CDR1 is DFQATT, CDR2 SNEGSKA (reference sequence). The V and J ends lost 3 bases and 5 bases respectively, with 7 bases between them. CDR3 region: CSARELTEAFF. CDR3 coding DNA: TGCAGTGCTAGGGAGTTGACTGAAGCTTTCTTT.

This clone came up once. V usage is TRBV27 and J usage is TRBJ1-6, with a weak D call TRBD1 (6 bases). V was trimmed by 11 bases and J by 2 bases, leaving 16 bases between them. CDR1 and CDR2 from the germline V gene are MNHEY and SMNVEV (reference sequence). The CDR3 covers 15 residues. The CDR3 reads CAARGAGAYNSPLHF. CDR3 nucleotide sequence: TGTGCCGCCCGGGGGGCAGGGGCCTATAATTCACCCCTCCACTTT.

This chain connects TRBV18 to TRBJ2-5, with D possibly TRBD1 on 5 matching bases. V was pared by 2 bases and J by 2 bases, with 12 bases between. Per the germline V gene, CDR1 is KGHSH and CDR2 is LQKENI. This CDR3 comprises 15 residues. CDR3 DNA: TGTGCCAGCTCACCAATAAGCCAGGGTCAAGAGACCCAGTACTTC. This encodes CASSPISQGQETQYF.

The chain links TRBV20-1 to TRBJ2-2, with 9 bases lining up with TRBD2. The CDR3 has 11 residues. After removal of 7 bases from V and 6 bases from J, the junction contained 0 bases not matched to a gene. Germline CDR1 and CDR2: DFQATT and SNEGSKA (reference sequence). The DNA for the CDR3 is TGCAGTGTAGCGGGGGCCGGGGAGCTGTTTTTT. The encoded protein is CSVAGAGELFF.

The genes are TRBV30 and TRBJ1-1, with 9 bases identical to TRBD1. The CDR3 runs 13 residues. The V segment lost 5 bases and the J segment 3 bases; nucleotides outside the gene matches: 4. CDR1 GTSNPN and CDR2 SVGIG come from the germline V gene (reference sequence). The DNA of the CDR3 is TGTGCCTGGGAACAGGGGGCGGACACTGAAGCTTTCTTT. This gives the protein CAWEQGADTEAFF.

The chain couples TRBV6-1 to TRBJ2-7, with 8 bases that match TRBD1. The CDR3 is 12 amino acids. Germline V gene data show CDR1 as MNHNS and CDR2 as SASEGT. Trimming took 2 bases from V and 11 from J; bases not matched to a gene: 5. CDR3 residues: CASSETGQGEYF. The CDR3 coding sequence is TGTGCCAGCAGTGAAACAGGACAGGGAGAGTACTTC.

This clone was recorded many times. The chain has TRBV4-2 and TRBJ2-2; possibly TRBD2 for D (5 bases). The CDR3 is 15 residues long. The V end lost 3 bases, the J end lost 6 bases, and 14 bases lay between the germline ends. From germline, CDR1 is LGHNA and CDR2 YNFKEQ. CDR3: CASSQFVMEAGELFF. The CDR3 region has the DNA TGTGCCAGCAGCCAGTTTGTCATGGAGGCCGGGGAGCTGTTTTTT.

The CDR3 sequence is CASSLSVLARETQYF. CDR3 coding DNA: TGTGCCAGCAGTTTATCAGTACTAGCCAGAGAGACCCAGTACTTC. The V and J genes are TRBV27 and TRBJ2-5, with D possibly TRBD2 on 6 matching bases. From germline, CDR1 is MNHEY and CDR2 SMNVEV (reference sequence). The V end lost 0 bases, the J end lost 4 bases, and 12 bases lay between the germline ends. CDR3 length: 15 residues.

The chain links TRBV5-4 to TRBJ2-2; perhaps TRBD2 as D (5 bases). Germline V CDR1 and CDR2: SGHNT, YYREEE (reference sequence). V gave up 1 base and J gave up 5 bases, with 18 bases separating them. This CDR3 has 17 amino acids. The chain's CDR3 is CASSLLGYSRGTGELFF. The CDR3, as DNA: TGTGCCAGCAGCTTGTTAGGGTATTCAAGAGGGACCGGGGAGCTGTTTTTT.